This T cell receptor beta chain was identified during a study of blood T cell repertoires in COVID-19. Study information: Acute and convalescent COVID-19 specimens originated in the United States, Italy and Spain. In each case, the material was cDNA or gDNA derived from T cells, B-cell-depleted T cells, or PBMCs.

Authors' methods: Amplified reference gene primers provided the basis for estimating nucleated cell counts. This table comes from immunoSEQ multiplex PCR, and its TCRdb copy is limited to in-frame clones, with some not included. The V and J calls and the clone size are those of that table, but D and trimming were determined from the DNA. The repertoire holds fewer than 350,000 clones, with 80% to 95% as singletons. V shed 8 bases and J shed 0 bases, with 11 bases lying between them. Germline CDR1 and CDR2: MNHEY and SVGAGI. The CDR3 extends over 15 amino acids. The receptor comes from a woman between 25 and 40 years old with COVID-19, enrolled during active disease. The gene calls are TRBV6-5 and TRBJ2-6; maybe TRBD1 (5 bases). Sequencing was carried out using peripheral blood. This CDR3 reads CASGQGISGANVLTF. CDR3 bases: TGTGCCAGCGGCCAGGGTATCTCTGGGGCCAACGTCCTGACTTTC.